This T cell receptor (beta chain) is from a study of shared clonotypes between healthy human individuals. Overall study findings and caveats: Generation probabilities were higher for clonotypes shared across all four sorted-subset donors than for unshared ones. There were few donors, and this limited the genetic and exposure-history diversity represented.

The CDR3 runs 14 residues. Germline CDR1 ENHRY, CDR2 SYGVKD. Repertoires were generated with immunoSEQ multiplex PCR, while TCRdb's copy carries only in-frame clones and drops some. This sample has fewer than 3 million clones, with around 93% found just once. As concerns this clone: Its antigen is unidentified.

The chain carries TRBV10-3 and TRBJ2-5; tentative D call: TRBD1 (6 bases). The J call may be in error: the DNA end matches TRBJ2-7 better. Sequencing input: naive CD4+ T cells from PBMCs. Subset given: CD45RA+ positively selected. The TCR comes from a man aged 18-30 years in good health. Some clones in this sample may be carry-over from other donors' samples. CDR3 DNA sequence: TGTGCCATCAGTGCGGTAAGGGACACCTACGAGCAGTACTTC. Translating it yields CAISAVRDTYEQYF.